These T cell receptor beta chains were read from a single sample in a study of metastatic and nonmetastatic thyroid tumors. With MiXCR, TCRdb reprocessed the PCR reads. The table records about 6,000 clones, 25% to 30% of them present only once. The sample was adjacent normal tissue. These receptors all stem from a female donor with papillary thyroid cancer or a benign thyroid nodule (not recorded which). Some clones in this sample may be carry-over from other donors' samples. Each CDR3 is given with its conserved first and last residue. Each record gives: J gene, V gene, D gene, clone size, CDR3 DNA, CDR3 protein. D genes are given only for firm matches. Part of the rows lack a size; the others show once, few, many or a class for expanded clones.

>TRBJ2-1|TRBV20-1|TRBD2|many
TGCAGTCTCGAGGGGTCTAGCGGGGATCGCCGAAATGAGCAGTTCTTC
CSLEGSSGDRRNEQFF
>TRBJ2-1|TRBV30|TRBD1|large
TGTGCCTGGACCGGGACAGGGTACTACAATGAGCAGTTCTTC
CAWTGTGYYNEQFF
>TRBJ2-7|TRBV4-1|-|many
TGCGCCAGCAGCCACGATCTATTTTACTACGAGCAGTACTTC
CASSHDLFYYEQYF
>TRBJ2-3|TRBV12-3/TRBV12-4|TRBD1|few
TGTGCCAGCAGTTTAGGGACAGGGGGGGATACGCAGTATTTT
CASSLGTGGDTQYF
>TRBJ1-1|TRBV11-1|-|once
TGTGTCAGCATCACCCGGATAGCCAGGGATGAAGCTTTCTTT
CVSITRIARDEAFF
>TRBJ1-4|TRBV11-1|TRBD1|-
TGTGCCAGCAGCTTAGTCTCCCCGGGACAGGTCTATAATGAAAAACTGTTTTTT
CASSLVSPGQVYNEKLFF
>TRBJ2-7|TRBV28|-|-
TGTGCCAGCAGTTTTGAGGGGTTTTCCTACGAGCAGTACTTC
CASSFEGFSYEQYF
>TRBJ2-1|TRBV5-1|-|-
TGCGCCAGCTTTCGTAGGGCGGGAATATCCTTAGGTGAGCAGTTCTTC
CASFRRAGISLGEQFF
>TRBJ2-1|TRBV5-1|TRBD2|medium-sized
TGCGCCAGCAGCGTCCTAGCGGGAGCCAATGAGCAGTTCTTC
CASSVLAGANEQFF
>TRBJ1-1|TRBV20-1|-|-
TGCAGTGCTAGTTGGGGGATGGCTTTCTTT
CSASWGMAFF
>TRBJ1-1|TRBV20-1|-|-
-
CSARVGSGTSYDLYF
>TRBJ2-7|TRBV30|-|-
TGTGCCTGGAGCCGATCCAGGTACGAGCAGTACTTC
CAWSRSRYEQYF
>TRBJ2-1|TRBV12-3/TRBV12-4|-|-
TGTGCCAGCAGTTTAATAGGGAGCTCCTACAATGAGCAGTTCTTC
CASSLIGSSYNEQFF
>TRBJ2-1|TRBV28|-|-
TGTGCCAGCAGCCTTGCCAGCAATGAGCAGTTCTTC
CASSLASNEQFF
>TRBJ1-1|TRBV12-3/TRBV12-4|TRBD1|medium-sized
TGTGCCAGCAGTCCGGGGACAGAAATGAACACTGAAGCTTTCTTT
CASSPGTEMNTEAFF
>TRBJ2-1|TRBV11-1|-|-
TGTGCCAGCAGCTTACAGGGTGGGTTGTCCTACAATGAGCAGTTCTTC
CASSLQGGLSYNEQFF
>TRBJ2-7|TRBV11-2|-|-
TGTGCCAGCAGCCCCTTGGCAGGGGGGTACTCCTACGAGCAGTACTTC
CASSPLAGGYSYEQYF
>TRBJ2-7|TRBV10-3|TRBD1|few
TGTGCCACTGCCGGGACAGGCCCCTCCTACGAGCAGTACTTC
CATAGTGPSYEQYF
>TRBJ2-7|TRBV20-1|-|-
TGCAGTGCTCCCAAAACCGGGACTTACTACGAGCAGTACTTC
CSAPKTGTYYEQYF
>TRBJ1-2|TRBV27|-|-
TGTGCCAGCAGTTTAAGACCGACGGCCAACTATGGCTACACCTTC
CASSLRPTANYGYTF
>TRBJ1-2|TRBV6-1|-|-
TGTGCCAGCAGAGACCATGGGCCACGCGGTTATGGCTACCCCTTC
CASRDHGPRGYGYPF
>TRBJ1-2|TRBV30|-|-
TGTGCCTGGAGTGTAGGATATGGCTACACCTTC
CAWSVGYGYTF
>TRBJ1-2|TRBV20-1|TRBD1|-
TGCAGTGCTGTCCCGGGACAGGTCTATGGCTACACCTTC
CSAVPGQVYGYTF
>TRBJ1-2|TRBV6-5|-|-
TGTGCCAGCAGTTTTACAGGTGGGACTGGCTACACCTTC
CASSFTGGTGYTF
>TRBJ2-3|TRBV12-3/TRBV12-4|-|-
TGTGCCAGCAGTTTGTCCTCCACGCAGTATTTT
CASSLSSTQYF
>TRBJ2-7|TRBV11-3|TRBD2|few
TGTGCCAGCAGTCGGGACGTGGGCAGCGGGGGATACGAGCAGTACTTC
CASSRDVGSGGYEQYF
>TRBJ1-4|TRBV3-1|TRBD1|-
TGTGCCAGCAGTAACAGGGGCGCCGAAAAACTGTTTTTT
CASSNRGAEKLFF
>TRBJ2-7|TRBV6-5|-|-
TGTGCCAGCAGTTATGGAAGGTACGAGCAGTACTTC
CASSYGRYEQYF
>TRBJ1-2|TRBV6-5|TRBD1|large
TGTGCCAGCAGTTACTCCTGGACAGGGGGCCCCGGGGGCTACACCTTC
CASSYSWTGGPGGYTF
>TRBJ1-1|TRBV19|-|-
TGTGCCAGTATCCGCGTAGCCGCGGATCAGGGGTTTGAATCTTTCTTT
CASIRVAADQGFESFF
>TRBJ1-1|TRBV20-1|TRBD1|medium-sized
TGCAGTGCTTGGACAGGGGAGGGCAAGGGCACTGAAGCTTTCTTT
CSAWTGEGKGTEAFF
>TRBJ1-1|TRBV2|-|-
TGTGCCAGCACCAAAAGAAGGGACCCATCTCACACTGAAGCTTTCTTT
CASTKRRDPSHTEAFF
>TRBJ2-7|TRBV10-3|-|few
TGTGCCATCAGTGATCTGGCGGTATTACTCTACGAGCAGTACTTC
CAISDLAVLLYEQYF
>TRBJ2-3|TRBV6-1|-|few
TGTGCCAGCAGCCCCAGGGCTGGAGGAACAGATACGCAGTATTTT
CASSPRAGGTDTQYF
>TRBJ1-2|TRBV20-1|-|-
TGCAGTGCTTTGGGAGACGGACGCTATGGCTACACCTTC
CSALGDGRYGYTF
>TRBJ1-2|TRBV5-5|-|medium-sized
TGTGCCAGCAGCCCGAGGATGGATGGCTACACCTTC
CASSPRMDGYTF
>TRBJ1-2|TRBV2|-|medium-sized
TGTGCCAGCGAGAGTGACACTTGGGGAGATGGCTACACCTTC
CASESDTWGDGYTF
>TRBJ2-3|TRBV10-1|-|medium-sized
TGCGCCAGCAGTGAGTCAGGTCGACCAGATACGCAGTATTTT
CASSESGRPDTQYF
>TRBJ2-7|TRBV15|-|medium-sized
TGTGCCACCAGCAGGGGGGACGGAGTACGGGAGCAGTACTTC
CATSRGDGVREQYF
>TRBJ1-4|TRBV10-3|-|few
TGTGCCATCGGGGTTGCAACTAATGAAAAACTGTTTTTT
CAIGVATNEKLFF
>TRBJ2-7|TRBV28|-|-
TGTGCCAGCAGTCGGGCGGAGGTGAGGTACGAGCAGTACTTC
CASSRAEVRYEQYF
>TRBJ2-3|TRBV20-1|-|-
TGCAGTGCCGCCGGGACTCTCACAGATACGCAGTATTTT
CSAAGTLTDTQYF
>TRBJ2-7|TRBV20-1|-|-
TGCAGTGCAAGAGCCGATCCGCTGGAGACGTCCCTTATCCCCTACGAGCAGTACTTC
CSARADPLETSLIPYEQYF
>TRBJ2-7|TRBV2|-|-
TGTGCCAGCAGAGATAGACAGAGCTCCTACGAGCAGTACTTC
CASRDRQSSYEQYF
>TRBJ1-5|TRBV18|-|-
TGTGCCAGCTCAGGGGGGGGCACAAATAGCAATCAGCCCCAGCATTTT
CASSGGGTNSNQPQHF
>TRBJ2-3|TRBV7-2|-|medium-sized
TGTGCCAGCAGCCCCGAGGGGGGACAGAGCACAGATACGCAGTATTTT
CASSPEGGQSTDTQYF
>TRBJ2-1|TRBV12-3/TRBV12-4|TRBD1|medium-sized
TGTGCCAGCAGTTTTTCCGGACAGGGAGGTGAGCAGTTCTTC
CASSFSGQGGEQFF
>TRBJ2-7|TRBV18|-|-
TGTGCCAGCTCACCAGTAGGAAGGAGCTACGAGCAGTACTTC
CASSPVGRSYEQYF
>TRBJ2-7|TRBV12-3/TRBV12-4|-|large
TGTGCCAGCAGTTTATTACAGGGTGGGCACGAGCAGTACTTC
CASSLLQGGHEQYF
>TRBJ2-3|TRBV20-1|-|medium-sized
TGCAGTGCTCCTGCTCAGGCTAGCACAGATACGCAGTATTTT
CSAPAQASTDTQYF
>TRBJ1-5|TRBV20-1|TRBD1|medium-sized
TGCAGTGCTTTAGGGCAGGGGGCTCCGGGCAATCAGCCCCAGCATTTT
CSALGQGAPGNQPQHF
>TRBJ2-3|TRBV2|-|medium-sized
TGTGCCAGCAGTGAAGTTAGTAGCGGCTCCACAGATACGCAGTATTTT
CASSEVSSGSTDTQYF